What follows is one T cell receptor beta chain and its context. This table comes from immunoSEQ multiplex PCR, and its TCRdb copy is limited to in-frame clones, with some not included. Among around 10,000 clones, 80% to 85% were seen once, and the ten largest hold 5.6%. The record originates from a study of preoperative IRX-2 immunotherapy in early breast cancer. Treatment given: preoperative locoregional IRX-2 cytokine immunotherapy. Patients received preoperative, locoregional IRX-2 cytokine immunotherapy in a phase Ib study. V was cut by 1 base and J by 4 bases, with 7 bases left in between. CDR3 length: 13 residues. Germline CDR1 reads SGHVT; CDR2 reads SQSDAQ.

The starting material was lymph node tissue, obtained before IRX-2 immunotherapy. The receptor was isolated from a human donor with breast cancer. The V call is TRBV7-4, the J call TRBJ1-2, with no clear D. CDR3 amino acids: CASSLGTAYGYTF. The CDR3 DNA follows: TGTGCCAGCAGCTTAGGCACAGCCTATGGCTACACCTTC.